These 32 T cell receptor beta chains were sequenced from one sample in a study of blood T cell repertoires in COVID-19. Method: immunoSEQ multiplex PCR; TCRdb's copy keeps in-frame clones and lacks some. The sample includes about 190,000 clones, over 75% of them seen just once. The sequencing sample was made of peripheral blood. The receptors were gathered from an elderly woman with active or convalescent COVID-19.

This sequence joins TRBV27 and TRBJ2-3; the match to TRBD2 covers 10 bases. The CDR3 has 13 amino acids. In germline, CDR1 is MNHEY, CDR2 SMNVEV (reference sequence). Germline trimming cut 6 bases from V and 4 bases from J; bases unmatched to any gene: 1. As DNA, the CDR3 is TGTGCCAGCAGCGGGACTAGCGCAGATACGCAGTATTTT. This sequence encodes CASSGTSADTQYF.

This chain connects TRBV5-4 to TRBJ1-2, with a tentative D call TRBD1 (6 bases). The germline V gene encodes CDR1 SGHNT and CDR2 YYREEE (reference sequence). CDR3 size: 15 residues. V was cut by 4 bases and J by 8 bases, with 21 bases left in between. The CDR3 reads CASSTPSTGQGGYTF. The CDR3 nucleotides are TGTGCCAGCAGCACCCCTTCGACAGGTCAGGGAGGCTACACCTTC.

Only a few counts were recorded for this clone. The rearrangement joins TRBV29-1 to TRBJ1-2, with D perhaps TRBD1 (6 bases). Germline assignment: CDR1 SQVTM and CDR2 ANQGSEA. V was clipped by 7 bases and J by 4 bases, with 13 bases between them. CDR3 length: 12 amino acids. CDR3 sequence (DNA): TGCAGCGGGCGAACAGGGATCTATGGCTACACCTTC. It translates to CSGRTGIYGYTF.

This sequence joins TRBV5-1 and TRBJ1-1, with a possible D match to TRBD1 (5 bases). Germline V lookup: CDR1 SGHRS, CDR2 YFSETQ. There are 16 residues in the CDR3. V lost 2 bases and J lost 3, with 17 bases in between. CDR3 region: CASSLGYGGRDTEAFF. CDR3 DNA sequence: TGCGCCAGCAGCTTAGGATACGGGGGTAGGGACACTGAAGCTTTCTTT. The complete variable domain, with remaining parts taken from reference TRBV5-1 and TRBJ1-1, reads KAGVTQTPRYLIKTRGQQVTLSCSPISGHRSVSWYQQTPGQGLQFLFEYFSETQRNKGNFPGRFSGRQFSNSRSEMNVSTLELGDSALYLCASSLGYGGRDTEAFFGQGTRLTVV.

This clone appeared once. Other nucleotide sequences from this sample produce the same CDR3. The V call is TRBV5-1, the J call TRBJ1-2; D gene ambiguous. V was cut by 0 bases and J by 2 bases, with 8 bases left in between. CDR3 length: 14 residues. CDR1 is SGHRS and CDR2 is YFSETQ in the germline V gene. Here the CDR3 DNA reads TGCGCCAGCAGCTTGGATCGGGGAAACTATGGCTACACCTTC. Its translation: CASSLDRGNYGYTF.

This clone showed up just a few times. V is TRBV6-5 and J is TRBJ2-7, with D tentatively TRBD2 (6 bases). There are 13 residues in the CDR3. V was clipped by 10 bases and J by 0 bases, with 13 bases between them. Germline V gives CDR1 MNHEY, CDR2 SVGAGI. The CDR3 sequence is CATRAGLSYEQYF. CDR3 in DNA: TGTGCCACCCGAGCGGGCCTCTCCTACGAGCAGTACTTC.

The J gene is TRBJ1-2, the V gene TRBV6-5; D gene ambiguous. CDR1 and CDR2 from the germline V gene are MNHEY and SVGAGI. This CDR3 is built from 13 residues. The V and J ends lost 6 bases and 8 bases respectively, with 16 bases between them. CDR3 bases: TGTGCCAGCAGGGGCGGGGTTTTGAGGGGCTACACCTTC. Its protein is CASRGGVLRGYTF.

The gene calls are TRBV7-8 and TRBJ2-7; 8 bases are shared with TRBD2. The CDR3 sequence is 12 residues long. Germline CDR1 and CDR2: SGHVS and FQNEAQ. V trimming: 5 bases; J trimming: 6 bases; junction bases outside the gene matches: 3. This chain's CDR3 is CASSPLAGEQYF. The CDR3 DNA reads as TGTGCCAGCAGCCCCCTAGCGGGCGAGCAGTACTTC.

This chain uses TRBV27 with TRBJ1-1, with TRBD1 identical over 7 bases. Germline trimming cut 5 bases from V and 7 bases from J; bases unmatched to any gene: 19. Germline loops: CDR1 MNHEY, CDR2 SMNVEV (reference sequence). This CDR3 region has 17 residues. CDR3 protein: CASSARQGQGRLFEAFF. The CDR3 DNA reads TGTGCCAGCAGTGCGAGACAGGGCCAGGGGAGGTTATTTGAAGCTTTCTTT.

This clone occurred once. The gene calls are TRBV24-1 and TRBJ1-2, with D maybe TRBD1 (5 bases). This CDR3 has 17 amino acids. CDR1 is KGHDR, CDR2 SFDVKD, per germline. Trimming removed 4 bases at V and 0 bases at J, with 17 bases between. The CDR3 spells CATSESFRTPTNYGYTF. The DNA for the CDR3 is TGTGCCACCAGTGAGTCGTTTAGGACACCGACTAACTATGGCTACACCTTC.

CDR3 residues: CASSPGVRNTGELFF. CDR3 DNA sequence: TGCGCCAGCAGCCCGGGGGTCCGAAACACCGGGGAGCTGTTTTTT. The gene calls are TRBV10-1 and TRBJ2-2, with D maybe TRBD2 (6 bases). V was cut by 6 bases and J by 2 bases, with 13 bases left in between. The germline gives CDR1 WNHNN, CDR2 SYGVQD (reference sequence). This CDR3 has 15 amino acids.

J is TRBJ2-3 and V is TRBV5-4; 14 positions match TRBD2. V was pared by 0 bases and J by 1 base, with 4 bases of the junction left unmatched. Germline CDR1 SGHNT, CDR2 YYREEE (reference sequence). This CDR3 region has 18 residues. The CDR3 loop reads CASSLGLAGGLGTDTQYF. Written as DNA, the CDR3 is TGTGCCAGCAGCTTGGGACTAGCGGGGGGGCTTGGCACAGATACGCAGTATTTT.

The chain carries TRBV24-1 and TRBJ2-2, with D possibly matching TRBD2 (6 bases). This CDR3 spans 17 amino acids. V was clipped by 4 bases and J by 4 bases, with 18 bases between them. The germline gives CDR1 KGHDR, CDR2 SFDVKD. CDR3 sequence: CATSDAFSEGRTGELFF. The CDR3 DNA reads TGTGCCACCAGTGACGCCTTTTCGGAGGGTCGCACCGGGGAGCTGTTTTTT.

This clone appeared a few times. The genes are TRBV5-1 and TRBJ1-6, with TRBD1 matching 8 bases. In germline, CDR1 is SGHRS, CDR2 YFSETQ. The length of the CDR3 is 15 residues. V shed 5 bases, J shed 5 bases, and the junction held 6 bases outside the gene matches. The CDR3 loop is CASRTGQGDNSPLHF. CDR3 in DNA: TGCGCCAGCAGAACCGGACAGGGTGATAATTCACCCCTCCACTTT.

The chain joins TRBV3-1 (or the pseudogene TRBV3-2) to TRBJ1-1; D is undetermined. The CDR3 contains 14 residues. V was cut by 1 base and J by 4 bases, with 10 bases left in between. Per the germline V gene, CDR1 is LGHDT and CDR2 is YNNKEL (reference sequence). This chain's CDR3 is CASSQVVGGTEAFF. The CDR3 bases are TGTGCCAGCAGCCAAGTGGTCGGAGGCACTGAAGCTTTCTTT.

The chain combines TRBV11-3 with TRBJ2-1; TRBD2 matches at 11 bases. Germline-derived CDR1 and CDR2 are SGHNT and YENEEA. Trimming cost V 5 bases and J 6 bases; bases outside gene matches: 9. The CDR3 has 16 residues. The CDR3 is CASSINLAGGRNEQFF. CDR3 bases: TGTGCCAGCAGCATAAACTTAGCGGGGGGGCGCAATGAGCAGTTCTTC. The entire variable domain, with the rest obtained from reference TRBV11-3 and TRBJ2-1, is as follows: EAGVVQSPRYKIIEKKQPVAFWCNPISGHNTLYWYLQNLGQGPELLIRYENEEAVDDSQLPKDRFSAERLKGVDSTLKIQPAELGDSAVYLCASSINLAGGRNEQFFGPGTRLTVL.

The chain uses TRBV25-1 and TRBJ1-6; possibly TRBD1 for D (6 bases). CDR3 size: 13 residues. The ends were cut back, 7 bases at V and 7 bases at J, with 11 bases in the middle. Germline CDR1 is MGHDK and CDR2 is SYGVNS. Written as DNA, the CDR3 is TGTGCCAGCAACCAGGGGTGGAATTCACCCCTCCACTTT. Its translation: CASNQGWNSPLHF.

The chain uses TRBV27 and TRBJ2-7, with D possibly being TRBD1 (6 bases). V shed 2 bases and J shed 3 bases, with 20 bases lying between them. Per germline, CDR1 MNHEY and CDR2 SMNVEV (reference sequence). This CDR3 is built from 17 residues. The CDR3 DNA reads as TGTGCCAGCAGTTTAGGGGCAGGGGCTAACTTATACTACGAGCAGTACTTC. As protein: CASSLGAGANLYYEQYF.

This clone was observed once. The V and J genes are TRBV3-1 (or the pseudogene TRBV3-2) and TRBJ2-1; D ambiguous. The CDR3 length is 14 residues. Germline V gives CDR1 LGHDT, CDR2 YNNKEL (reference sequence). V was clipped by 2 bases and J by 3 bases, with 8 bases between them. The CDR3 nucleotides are TGTGCCAGCAGCCAACACGCTAGCTACAATGAGCAGTTCTTC. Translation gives CASSQHASYNEQFF.

Here the CDR3 reads CASREDASNQNTEAFF. CDR3 coding DNA: TGTGCCAGCAGAGAGGACGCTAGCAATCAGAACACTGAAGCTTTCTTT. This rearrangement joins TRBV2 to TRBJ1-1, with D unclear. V lost 6 bases, J lost 1 base, and 18 bases lay in between. The CDR3 runs 16 residues. Germline CDR1 reads SNHLY; CDR2 reads FYNNEI.

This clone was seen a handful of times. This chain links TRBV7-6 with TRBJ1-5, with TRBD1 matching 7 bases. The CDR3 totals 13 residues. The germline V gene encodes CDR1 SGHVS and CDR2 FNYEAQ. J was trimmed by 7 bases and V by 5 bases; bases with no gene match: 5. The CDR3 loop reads CASSRTGGQPQHF. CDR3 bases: TGTGCCAGCAGCAGGACAGGCGGGCAGCCCCAGCATTTT.

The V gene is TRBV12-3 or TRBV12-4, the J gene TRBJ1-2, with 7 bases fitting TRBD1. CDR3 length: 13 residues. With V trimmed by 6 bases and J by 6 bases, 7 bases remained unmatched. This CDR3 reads CASSRGQENGYTF. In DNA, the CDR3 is TGTGCCAGCAGCCGCGGACAGGAAAATGGCTACACCTTC.

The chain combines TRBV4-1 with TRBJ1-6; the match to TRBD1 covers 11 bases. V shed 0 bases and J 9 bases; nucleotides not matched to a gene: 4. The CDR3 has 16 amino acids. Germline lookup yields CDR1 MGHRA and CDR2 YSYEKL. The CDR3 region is CASSQERTGGGSPLHF. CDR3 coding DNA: TGCGCCAGCAGCCAAGAACGGACAGGGGGCGGTTCACCCCTCCACTTT.

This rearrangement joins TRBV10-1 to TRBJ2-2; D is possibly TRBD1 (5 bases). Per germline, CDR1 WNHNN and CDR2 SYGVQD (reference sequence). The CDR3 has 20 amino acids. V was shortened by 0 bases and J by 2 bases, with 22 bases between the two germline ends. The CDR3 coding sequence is TGCGCCAGCAGTGAGTCGAGCTTGGGCAGGGTTGGGCGAAACACCGGGGAGCTGTTTTTT. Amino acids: CASSESSLGRVGRNTGELFF.

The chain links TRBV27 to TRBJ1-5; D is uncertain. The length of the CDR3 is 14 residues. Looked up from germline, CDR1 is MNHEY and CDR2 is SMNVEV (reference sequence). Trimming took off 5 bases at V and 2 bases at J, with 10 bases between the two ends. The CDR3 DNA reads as TGTGCCAGCAGTGGTCGGGAGGGCAATCAGCCCCAGCATTTT. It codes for CASSGREGNQPQHF.

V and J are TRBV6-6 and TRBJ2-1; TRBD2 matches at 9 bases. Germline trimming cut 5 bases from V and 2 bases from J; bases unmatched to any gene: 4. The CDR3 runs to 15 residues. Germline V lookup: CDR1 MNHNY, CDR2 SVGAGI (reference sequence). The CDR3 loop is CASSQSSGTYNEQFF. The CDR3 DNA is TGTGCCAGCAGTCAATCTAGCGGGACCTACAATGAGCAGTTCTTC.

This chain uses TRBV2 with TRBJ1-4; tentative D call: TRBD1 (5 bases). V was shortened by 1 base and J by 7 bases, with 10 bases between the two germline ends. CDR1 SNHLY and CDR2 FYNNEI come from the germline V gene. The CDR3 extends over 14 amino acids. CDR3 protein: CASSEEGLSEKLFF. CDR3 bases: TGTGCCAGCAGTGAAGAGGGGCTCAGTGAAAAACTGTTTTTT.

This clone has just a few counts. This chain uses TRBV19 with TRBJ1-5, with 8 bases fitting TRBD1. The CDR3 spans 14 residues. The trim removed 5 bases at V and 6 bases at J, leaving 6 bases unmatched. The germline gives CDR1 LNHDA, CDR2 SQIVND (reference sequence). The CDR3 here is CASSPQGARQPQHF. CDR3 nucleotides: TGTGCCAGTAGTCCGCAGGGGGCTCGTCAGCCCCAGCATTTT.

The DNA for the CDR3 is TGTGCCAGCAGCCAAGATCTGACTTCCGAAGCTTTCTTT. Translating gives CASSQDLTSEAFF. The chain combines TRBV14 with TRBJ1-1; D not certain. The V and J ends lost 0 bases and 8 bases respectively, with 10 bases between them. CDR3 length equals 13 residues. CDR1 and CDR2 (germline): SGHDN, FVKESK.

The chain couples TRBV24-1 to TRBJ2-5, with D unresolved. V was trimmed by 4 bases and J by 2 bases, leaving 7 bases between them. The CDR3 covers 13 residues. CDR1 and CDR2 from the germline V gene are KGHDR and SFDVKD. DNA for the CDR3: TGTGCCACCAGTGACGGCAGGCAAGAGACCCAGTACTTC. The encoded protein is CATSDGRQETQYF.

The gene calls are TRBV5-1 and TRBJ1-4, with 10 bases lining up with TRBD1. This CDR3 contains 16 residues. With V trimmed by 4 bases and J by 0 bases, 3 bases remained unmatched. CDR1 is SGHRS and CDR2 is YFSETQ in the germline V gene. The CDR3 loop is CASSPGQGATNEKLFF. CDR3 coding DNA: TGCGCCAGCAGCCCAGGACAGGGGGCAACTAATGAAAAACTGTTTTTT.

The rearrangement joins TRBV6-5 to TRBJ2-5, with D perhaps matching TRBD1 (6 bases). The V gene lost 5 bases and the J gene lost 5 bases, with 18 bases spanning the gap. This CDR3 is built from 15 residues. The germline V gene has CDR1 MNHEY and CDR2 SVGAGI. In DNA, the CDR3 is TGTGCCAGCAGTCAAAAGAACAGGGATGTCGAGACCCAGTACTTC. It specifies CASSQKNRDVETQYF.